These 8 T cell receptor beta chains share one sample of origin, sequenced in a study of T-cell reconstitution after alpha-beta-depleted transplantation in children. Unique molecular identifiers were used to barcode this TCRbeta library. TCRdb redid the calling of the PCR reads with MiXCR, one entry per CDR3 protein. This sample yields 250,000 to 400,000 distinct CDR3 sequences, of which approximately 23% are seen a single time; 9.5% to 12% belongs to the top ten. Sequencing was performed on PBMCs, mostly from graft donor cells, taken 180 days after TCRalphabeta/CD19-depleted stem cell transplant. These receptors came from a male patient younger than 18 who had a stem cell transplant for acute lymphoblastic leukemia, so the T cells may come from the graft donor.

CDR3 in amino acids: CASSRTGTETQYF. CDR3 sequence (DNA): TGCGCCAGCAGCCGGACAGGGACCGAGACCCAGTACTTC. The chain carries TRBV5-1 and TRBJ2-5; 8 nucleotides match TRBD1. V lost 4 bases, J lost 5 bases, and 4 bases stayed unmatched. Germline CDR1 SGHRS, CDR2 YFSETQ. This CDR3 has 13 amino acids.

This clonotype was found a few times. This chain links TRBV3-1 with TRBJ1-2; D is possibly TRBD1 (5 bases). V shed 6 bases and J shed 5 bases, with 16 bases lying between them. The CDR3 sequence is 14 residues long. Germline assignment: CDR1 LGHDT and CDR2 YNNKEL (reference sequence). The CDR3 DNA reads as TGTGCCAGCAGACGATCCGGGACGGCTTATGGCTACACCTTC. As protein: CASRRSGTAYGYTF.

The gene calls are TRBV7-3 and TRBJ2-1; D is undetermined. The V end was cut by 8 bases, the J end by 0 bases, with 11 bases between. Germline V lookup: CDR1 SGHTA, CDR2 FQGTGA. The CDR3 sequence is 14 residues long. DNA for the CDR3: TGTGCCAGCGGGGATGGCTCCTCCTACAATGAGCAGTTCTTC. Amino acids: CASGDGSSYNEQFF.

This clonotype has a count of ten or more. For the CDR3, the DNA is TGCGCCAGCAGCCATTCGAGTACAGGGGGAACGAGTCGAGCTTTCTTT. Translating gives CASSHSSTGGTSRAFF. The V and J genes are TRBV5-1 and TRBJ1-1, with 8 bases matching TRBD1. There are 16 residues in the CDR3. Germline V gene sequence: CDR1 SGHRS, CDR2 YFSETQ. After removal of 4 bases from V and 10 bases from J, the junction contained 18 bases not matched to a gene.

The genes are TRBV5-1 and TRBJ2-3; no clear D gene. The V and J ends lost 0 bases and 2 bases respectively, with 10 bases between them. Germline-derived CDR1 and CDR2 are SGHRS and YFSETQ. This CDR3 spans 15 amino acids. The chain's CDR3 is CASSLELHTTDTQYF. In DNA, the CDR3 is TGCGCCAGCAGCTTGGAACTACATACCACAGATACGCAGTATTTT.

This sequence joins TRBV5-1 and TRBJ2-7; TRBD1 aligns across 7 bases. CDR1 SGHRS and CDR2 YFSETQ come from the germline V gene. V dropped 1 base and J dropped 1; count of bases not matched to a gene: 5. CDR3 length: 15 residues. The CDR3 loop reads CASSLRGTASYEQYF. The CDR3, as DNA: TGCGCCAGCAGCTTGAGAGGGACAGCTTCCTACGAGCAGTACTTC.

The chain recombines TRBV5-1 with TRBJ1-1; D is undetermined. Germline V gene lookup returns CDR1 SGHRS and CDR2 YFSETQ. V lost 0 bases and J 2 bases, leaving 14 bases between the germline ends. This CDR3 has 16 residues. CDR3 amino acids: CASSLAATVPNTEAFF. CDR3 DNA sequence: TGCGCCAGCAGCTTGGCCGCTACGGTTCCTAACACTGAAGCTTTCTTT. Drawing the rest from reference TRBV5-1 and TRBJ1-1, the complete variable domain is KAGVTQTPRYLIKTRGQQVTLSCSPISGHRSVSWYQQTPGQGLQFLFEYFSETQRNKGNFPGRFSGRQFSNSRSEMNVSTLELGDSALYLCASSLAATVPNTEAFFGQGTRLTVV.

The rearrangement uses TRBV6-4 and TRBJ2-3; D remains unclear. The CDR3 has 13 amino acids. Germline V gives CDR1 MRHNA, CDR2 SNTAGT. V lost 6 bases to trimming and J lost 6 bases, with 13 bases between them. In DNA form, the CDR3 reads TGTGCCAGCAGAAAAGGGCCCGGGGATACGCAGTATTTT. Amino acid sequence: CASRKGPGDTQYF.